This TCR beta chain was sequenced during a study of blood T cell repertoires in COVID-19. Of note for this clone: This sample also contains other DNA sequences that code for the same CDR3.

Method: immunoSEQ multiplex PCR; TCRdb's copy keeps in-frame clones and lacks some. This repertoire shows more than 300,000 clones, more than 80% found once; its top ten account for roughly 6.7%. Germline V lookup: CDR1 SGHAT, CDR2 FQNNGV. Trimming removed 5 bases from V and 4 bases from J; junction bases left unmatched: 6. This CDR3 is built from 15 residues. The receptor was isolated from a man aged 18 to 29 who had recovered from COVID-19. The rearrangement uses TRBV11-2 and TRBJ1-5; 9 bases map to TRBD1. Sequenced material: peripheral blood. In DNA, the CDR3 is TGTGCCAGCAGCCCGGGACAGGGAGGGAATCAGCCCCAGCATTTT. Protein sequence: CASSPGQGGNQPQHF.